The 8 T cell receptor beta chains below come from one sample, sequenced in a study of cytomegalovirus exposure and HLA in healthy donors. Researchers ran the PCR with 60 Vbeta and 13 Jbeta primers. TCRdb keeps only in-frame clones here, not all; method: immunoSEQ multiplex PCR. The sample holds roughly 160,000 clones, about three quarters seen once. Sequences were obtained from PBMCs. These receptors were taken from a man between 45 and 60 years old in good health and CMV-seropositive.

The J gene is TRBJ2-2, the V gene TRBV6-1; D is undetermined. V lost 4 bases to trimming and J lost 0 bases, with 6 bases between them. The CDR3 is 14 amino acids. Germline CDR1 MNHNS, CDR2 SASEGT. CDR3 protein: CASSATANTGELFF. Written as DNA, the CDR3 is TGTGCCAGCAGTGCCACGGCGAACACCGGGGAGCTGTTTTTT.

The CDR3 nucleotides are TGTGCCAGTTCTGCGGGGGCTTCCGATGGCTACACCTTC. Encoded protein: CASSAGASDGYTF. The V call is TRBV7-9, the J call TRBJ1-2; a weak D match, TRBD1 (6 bases). The length of the CDR3 is 13 residues. Trimming left V 9 bases short and J 6 bases short, with 17 bases between. Germline V gene lookup returns CDR1 SEHNR and CDR2 FQNEAQ (reference sequence).

This sequence joins TRBV2 and TRBJ1-5, with a tentative D call TRBD1 (5 bases). The CDR3 is 13 residues long. Germline values: CDR1 SNHLY, CDR2 FYNNEI. V was trimmed by 6 bases and J by 6 bases, leaving 12 bases between them. The CDR3 DNA reads as TGTGCCAGCAGGCTCAGGGATATTCAGCCCCAGCATTTT. This sequence encodes CASRLRDIQPQHF. Variable domain in full (rest from reference TRBV2 and TRBJ1-5): EPEVTQTPSHQVTQMGQEVILRCVPISNHLYFYWYRQILGQKVEFLVSFYNNEISEKSEIFDDQFSVERPDGSNFTLKIRSTKLEDSAMYFCASRLRDIQPQHFGDGTRLSIL.

The rearrangement uses TRBV15 and TRBJ2-5; 7 bases fit TRBD1. The length of the CDR3 is 17 residues. Germline CDR1 LNHNV, CDR2 YYDKDF (reference sequence). V lost 3 bases to trimming and J lost 5 bases; unmatched junction nucleotides: 15. Here the CDR3 reads CATSRVPKDRVSETQYF. The DNA of the CDR3 is TGTGCCACCAGCAGGGTTCCAAAAGACAGGGTTTCGGAGACCCAGTACTTC.

The rearrangement links TRBV9 to TRBJ1-1; D is ambiguous. CDR1 and CDR2 from the germline V gene are SGDLS and YYNGEE. This CDR3 has 13 residues. Trimming cost V 0 bases and J 1 base, with 4 bases left between them. This CDR3 is CASSVDGNTEAFF. In nucleotides, the CDR3 is TGTGCCAGCAGCGTAGACGGGAACACTGAAGCTTTCTTT.

This clone was detected only a few times. The genes are TRBV4-3 and TRBJ2-3; TRBD2 is a possible D gene (7 bases). CDR3 length: 16 amino acids. Germline CDR1 is LGHNA and CDR2 is YSLEER. The V gene lost 3 bases and the J gene lost 0 bases, with 13 bases spanning the gap. The CDR3 nucleotides read TGCGCCAGCAGCCAGGAGGGGGGGGGTAGCACAGATACGCAGTATTTT. It translates to CASSQEGGGSTDTQYF.

V gene TRBV6-1 combines with J gene TRBJ2-7, with 8 bases lining up with TRBD2. J gave up 0 bases and V 6 bases, and 4 bases lay outside the gene matches. This CDR3 contains 14 residues. Germline CDR1 MNHNS, CDR2 SASEGT. Here the CDR3 reads CASSPSGGSYEQYF. The CDR3 DNA sequence: TGTGCCAGCAGCCCAAGCGGGGGCTCCTACGAGCAGTACTTC.

This chain's CDR3 is CATSRYSRGDEQFF. The CDR3 DNA is TGTGCCACCAGCAGGTATAGCAGGGGGGATGAGCAGTTCTTC. This sequence joins TRBV15 and TRBJ2-1, with D possibly being TRBD1 (7 bases). This CDR3 has 14 amino acids. V lost 3 bases to trimming and J lost 8 bases, with 14 bases between them. CDR1 and CDR2 from the germline V gene are LNHNV and YYDKDF (reference sequence). The complete variable domain, with remaining parts taken from reference TRBV15 and TRBJ2-1, reads DAMVIQNPRYQVTQFGKPVTLSCSQTLNHNVMYWYQQKSSQAPKLLFHYYDKDFNNEADTPDNFQSRRPNTSFCFLDIRSPGLGDTAMYLCATSRYSRGDEQFFGPGTRLTVL.